The 26 T cell receptor beta chains below all came from one sample that was sequenced in a study of blood T cell repertoires in COVID-19 (dated by TCRdb to about 2020). The library was produced with the immunoSEQ multiplex PCR assay. The clones in this table, taken by TCRdb from immuneACCESS, are in-frame only. Not every clone is retained; where verified, under half of the shortfall comes from an unresolved V gene, and the cause of the rest is unknown. The sample table holds approximately 240,000 clones, of which approximately 92% were seen once. The leading ten clones occupy approximately 3.5% of the sample. Sequencing used PBMCs or T cells enriched from blood (not recorded which). All receptors come from a woman between 18 and 29 years old in a cohort exposed to, infected with or recovered from COVID-19 (not recorded which).

The rearrangement joins TRBV7-3 to TRBJ2-1, with D perhaps TRBD1 (5 bases). Trimming cost V 5 bases and J 10 bases, with 18 bases left between them. The length of the CDR3 is 14 residues. CDR1 is SGHTA, CDR2 FQGTGA, per germline. CDR3 amino acids: CASSPSQTNREQFF. The CDR3 coding sequence is TGTGCCAGCAGCCCTTCCCAGACGAACAGGGAGCAGTTCTTC.

The V call is TRBV11-2, the J call TRBJ2-5; a weak D match, TRBD1 (8 bases). This CDR3 region has 12 residues. The V gene lost 3 bases and the J gene lost 10 bases, with 12 bases spanning the gap. Germline V gene data show CDR1 as SGHAT and CDR2 as FQNNGV. The CDR3 loop is CASSLDREGQYF. The DNA of the CDR3 is TGTGCCAGCAGCTTGGACAGGGAGGGCCAGTACTTC.

The chain is built from TRBV7-2 and TRBJ1-2; maybe TRBD1 (5 bases). The CDR3 covers 14 residues. Germline CDR1 is SGHTA and CDR2 is FQGNSA. The V gene lost 3 bases and the J gene lost 1 base, with 9 bases spanning the gap. The CDR3 nucleotides read TGTGCCAGCAGCTTGGAGACAGTTAACTATGGCTACACCTTC. Translation gives CASSLETVNYGYTF.

V and J are TRBV18 and TRBJ1-4; a possible D gene is TRBD1 (6 bases). The CDR3 has 15 residues. V was cut by 0 bases and J by 8 bases, with 13 bases left in between. Germline loops: CDR1 KGHSH, CDR2 LQKENI. CDR3 bases: TGTGCCAGCTCACCACCCGGGACACCGGGAGAAAAACTGTTTTTT. This translates into CASSPPGTPGEKLFF.

V usage is TRBV3-1 (or the pseudogene TRBV3-2) and J usage is TRBJ1-5; no definite D call. Germline V gene data show CDR1 as LGHDT and CDR2 as YNNKEL (reference sequence). Trimming stripped 4 bases from V and 3 bases from J, with 4 bases between. The length of the CDR3 is 12 residues. CDR3: CASSLHNQPQHF. The CDR3 DNA is TGTGCCAGCAGCCTTCACAATCAGCCCCAGCATTTT.

The chain links TRBV28 to TRBJ2-1; 7 bases agree with TRBD2. V trimming: 4 bases; J trimming: 2 bases; junction bases outside the gene matches: 11. Germline values: CDR1 MDHEN, CDR2 SYDVKM. The CDR3 is 17 amino acids. The CDR3 loop is CASSSSTSGEAYNEQFF. The CDR3 nucleotides read TGTGCCAGCAGTTCATCAACAAGCGGGGAGGCCTACAATGAGCAGTTCTTC.

The chain couples TRBV19 to TRBJ2-6; no clear D. The CDR3 is 14 amino acids. Germline CDR1 and CDR2: LNHDA and SQIVND (reference sequence). The ends were cut back, 7 bases at V and 9 bases at J, with 16 bases in the middle. The CDR3 DNA sequence: TGTGCCAGTAAAAGTTTAGTCAGAGGCAACGTCCTGACTTTC. Translating it yields CASKSLVRGNVLTF.

The genes are TRBV4-1 and TRBJ1-1; D remains ambiguous. V shed 1 base and J shed 8 bases, with 11 bases lying between them. CDR3 length equals 13 residues. Germline V gene sequence: CDR1 MGHRA, CDR2 YSYEKL. The CDR3 nucleotides read TGCGCCAGCAGCCAAGGCGAGGTTCCGGAAGCTTTCTTT. This encodes CASSQGEVPEAFF.

J is TRBJ1-3 and V is TRBV5-4; tentative D call: TRBD1 (5 bases). CDR1 is SGHNT, CDR2 YYREEE, per germline (reference sequence). The CDR3 is made up of 15 amino acids. The V and J ends lost 2 bases and 0 bases respectively, with 9 bases between them. The CDR3 here is CASSFDDSSGNTIYF. The CDR3 DNA reads TGTGCCAGCAGCTTCGATGACAGCTCTGGAAACACCATATATTTT.

This chain uses TRBV7-6 with TRBJ2-1; TRBD2 aligns across 7 bases. The V segment lost 5 bases and the J segment 6 bases; nucleotides outside the gene matches: 16. The CDR3 has 17 amino acids. Germline values: CDR1 SGHVS, CDR2 FNYEAQ. DNA of the CDR3: TGTGCCAGCAGCCCGCTGGGAGGGGCGGGAGAGGGCAATGAGCAGTTCTTC. Its translation: CASSPLGGAGEGNEQFF. Combining the CDR3 with reference TRBV7-6 and TRBJ2-1 gives the whole variable domain GAGVSQSPRYKVTKRGQDVALRCDPISGHVSLYWYRQALGQGPEFLTYFNYEAQQDKSGLPNDRFSAERPEGSISTLTIQRTEQRDSAMYRCASSPLGGAGEGNEQFFGPGTRLTVL.

This clone was seen once. The chain combines TRBV6-6 with TRBJ1-6, with 7 bases matching TRBD1. J gave up 9 bases and V 5 bases, and 7 bases lay outside the gene matches. This CDR3 region has 14 residues. Germline V lookup: CDR1 MNHNY, CDR2 SVGAGI (reference sequence). CDR3 DNA sequence: TGTGCCAGCAGTGATACGTACAGGGGTTCACCCCTCCACTTT. This encodes CASSDTYRGSPLHF.

The chain links TRBV7-6 to TRBJ2-1, with D tentatively TRBD2 (6 bases). CDR1 SGHVS and CDR2 FNYEAQ come from the germline V gene. The CDR3 runs to 16 residues. Trimming shortened V by 1 base and J by 1 base, and 11 bases separated the two germline ends. CDR3 sequence (DNA): TGTGCCAGCAGCTTAGGGCAGGGAGGATCCTACAATGAGCAGTTCTTC. It codes for CASSLGQGGSYNEQFF.

CDR3 residues: CATSLAGGVNEQFF. The CDR3 coding sequence is TGTGCCACCAGTCTAGCGGGAGGTGTCAATGAGCAGTTCTTC. V is TRBV24-1 and J is TRBJ2-1; 11 bases map to TRBD2. The germline CDR1 and CDR2 sequences are KGHDR and SFDVKD. This CDR3 is built from 14 residues. J was trimmed by 6 bases and V by 6 bases; bases with no gene match: 3.

V and J are TRBV6-1 and TRBJ2-7, with 7 nucleotides matching TRBD1. The ends lost 2 bases at V and 2 bases at J; junction bases unmatched: 3. The CDR3 runs to 14 residues. The germline CDR1 and CDR2 sequences are MNHNS and SASEGT. CDR3 sequence reads: CASSERDSTYEQYF. The DNA for the CDR3 is TGTGCCAGCAGTGAACGGGACAGTACCTACGAGCAGTACTTC.

This chain links TRBV6-1 with TRBJ2-5; D remains unclear. With 3 bases removed from V and 2 bases from J, the gap between germline ends came to 7 bases. The germline V gene encodes CDR1 MNHNS and CDR2 SASEGT. This CDR3 is 13 amino acids long. CDR3 in DNA: TGTGCCAGCAGTGAGATGCGGCAAGAGACCCAGTACTTC. Residues: CASSEMRQETQYF.

The V call is TRBV28, the J call TRBJ1-6; TRBD1 matches at 8 bases. The CDR3 runs 15 residues. Germline lookup yields CDR1 MDHEN and CDR2 SYDVKM. J was trimmed by 8 bases and V by 6 bases; bases with no gene match: 9. CDR3 sequence reads: CASRSDLDRDSPLHF. Written as DNA, the CDR3 is TGTGCCAGCAGGTCGGATCTGGACAGGGATTCACCCCTCCACTTT.

The chain is built from TRBV19 and TRBJ2-5; D is unresolved. Germline CDR1 reads LNHDA; CDR2 reads SQIVND (reference sequence). The CDR3 length is 13 residues. V lost 7 bases to trimming and J lost 1 base, with 10 bases between them. The CDR3: CASTPTGQETQYF. As DNA, the CDR3 is TGTGCCAGTACCCCGACGGGCCAAGAGACCCAGTACTTC. Full variable domain (remainder filled in from reference TRBV19 and TRBJ2-5): DGGITQSPKYLFRKEGQNVTLSCEQNLNHDAMYWYRQDPGQGLRLIYYSQIVNDFQKGDIAEGYSVSREKKESFPLTVTSAQKNPTAFYLCASTPTGQETQYFGPGTRLLVL.

The V gene is TRBV7-9, the J gene TRBJ2-5; 9 nucleotides match TRBD1. The CDR3 extends over 15 amino acids. The ends lost 4 bases at V and 6 bases at J; junction bases unmatched: 9. Germline V lookup: CDR1 SEHNR, CDR2 FQNEAQ (reference sequence). The CDR3 coding sequence is TGTGCCAGCAGCTCGCACCGGGACAGGGAACAGACCCAGTACTTC. Its translation is CASSSHRDREQTQYF.

A few counts support this clone. The rearrangement links TRBV24-1 to TRBJ1-2; 7 bases map to TRBD1. Germline values: CDR1 KGHDR, CDR2 SFDVKD. The length of the CDR3 is 13 residues. J lost 8 bases, V lost 4 bases, and 6 bases had no gene match. CDR3 nucleotides: TGTGCCACCAGTGAAAGACAGGGAGACGGCTACACCTTC. Translated, it gives CATSERQGDGYTF.

This clone was observed once. The rearrangement joins TRBV9 to TRBJ2-1, with D perhaps matching TRBD1 (5 bases). Germline V gene lookup returns CDR1 SGDLS and CDR2 YYNGEE. The CDR3 extends over 14 amino acids. V dropped 0 bases and J dropped 7 bases, with 11 bases sitting between them. The CDR3 loop reads CASSVGQGKNEQFF. The CDR3, as DNA: TGTGCCAGCAGCGTAGGGCAGGGTAAGAATGAGCAGTTCTTC.

This clone was found once. The chain uses TRBV9 and TRBJ1-1; 7 bases are a match to TRBD1. Trimming removed 4 bases from V and 3 bases from J; junction bases left unmatched: 12. CDR1 is SGDLS and CDR2 is YYNGEE in the germline V gene. CDR3 length: 16 amino acids. CDR3 DNA sequence: TGTGCCAGCAGCCCACGACAGGGACCGATGGACACTGAAGCTTTCTTT. Amino acid sequence: CASSPRQGPMDTEAFF.

This clone showed up just once. The V and J genes are TRBV5-6 and TRBJ2-7; the match to TRBD2 covers 10 bases. This CDR3 region has 16 residues. The V segment lost 4 bases and the J segment 4 bases; nucleotides outside the gene matches: 11. Germline V gene sequence: CDR1 SGHDT, CDR2 YYEEEE. The CDR3 protein is CASSAPLAGDSYEQYF. The CDR3 bases are TGTGCCAGCAGCGCCCCGCTAGCGGGGGACTCTTACGAGCAGTACTTC. Combining the CDR3 with reference TRBV5-6 and TRBJ2-7 gives the whole variable domain DAGVTQSPTHLIKTRGQQVTLRCSPKSGHDTVSWYQQALGQGPQFIFQYYEEEERQRGNFPDRFSGHQFPNYSSELNVNALLLGDSALYLCASSAPLAGDSYEQYFGPGTRLTVT.

The chain uses TRBV27 and TRBJ1-2; D might be TRBD1 (6 bases). Trimming pared 11 bases from V and 8 bases from J, leaving 18 bases between. The CDR3 has 12 amino acids. CDR1 MNHEY and CDR2 SMNVEV come from the germline V gene (reference sequence). The CDR3 region has the DNA TGTGCCCCCACCGGGGGGGCGTGGGGCTACACCTTC. Translation: CAPTGGAWGYTF.

The rearrangement joins TRBV4-1 to TRBJ2-7; maybe TRBD2 (5 bases). CDR1 and CDR2 from the germline V gene are MGHRA and YSYEKL. This CDR3 is built from 15 residues. The V end was cut by 3 bases, the J end by 2 bases, with 14 bases between. This CDR3 is CASSQEPDYAYEQYF. The DNA of the CDR3 is TGCGCCAGCAGCCAGGAGCCTGACTATGCCTACGAGCAGTACTTC.

J is TRBJ1-2 and V is TRBV7-3; 7 positions agree with TRBD1. This CDR3 has 12 amino acids. Germline V lookup: CDR1 SGHTA, CDR2 FQGTGA. V lost 5 bases to trimming and J lost 9 bases; unmatched junction nucleotides: 6. In DNA, the CDR3 is TGTGCCAGCAGCAGAACAGGGGAGCGCTACACCTTC. As protein: CASSRTGERYTF.

The V call is TRBV7-6, the J call TRBJ2-2; TRBD1 aligns across 7 bases. Germline assignment: CDR1 SGHVS and CDR2 FNYEAQ. CDR3 length: 14 amino acids. The V segment lost 5 bases and the J segment 6 bases; nucleotides outside the gene matches: 6. CDR3 sequence reads: CASSLHRGPGELFF. CDR3 nucleotide sequence: TGTGCCAGCAGCCTTCACAGGGGTCCCGGGGAGCTGTTTTTT.